This paragraph covers one T cell receptor (beta chain) sequence. This entry is derived from a study of identifying expanded T cells in peripheral blood. In germline, CDR1 is LGHNA, CDR2 YSLEER. The length of the CDR3 is 14 residues. Trimming pared 0 bases from V and 5 bases from J, leaving 7 bases between. The assay was immunoSEQ multiplex PCR, and TCRdb's table has in-frame clones only and misses some. The table includes 110,000 or so clones, about 87% detected once. This receptor was taken from a person between 18 and 75 years old in good health. Material: blood. This sequence joins TRBV4-3 and TRBJ1-4; D is unresolved. The CDR3 loop is CASSQEGQNEKLFF. CDR3 sequence (DNA): TGCGCCAGCAGCCAAGAAGGGCAGAATGAAAAACTGTTTTTT.